A single sample is the source of the 18 T cell receptor beta chains below, sequenced in a study of technical replicates of blood from a few donors. Sequencing used immunoSEQ multiplex PCR; TCRdb keeps in-frame clones, though not all of them. Of some 14,000 clones listed, around four fifths are singletons. The source material was PBMCs. The receptors originated from a human donor in good health.

The chain uses TRBV5-1 and TRBJ2-1, with 12 bases that match TRBD2. Germline values: CDR1 SGHRS, CDR2 YFSETQ. The CDR3 is 15 amino acids. Unmatched junction bases numbered 1, after V lost 3 bases and J lost 3 bases. The CDR3 region is CASSSLAGGYNEQFF. Here the CDR3 DNA reads TGCGCCAGCAGCTCACTAGCGGGAGGCTACAATGAGCAGTTCTTC.

V usage is TRBV21-1 and J usage is TRBJ1-5; the listed D gene, TRBD1, was not tested against the DNA. TRBV21-1 is a recognized pseudogene. This CDR3 region has 16 residues. CDR3 sequence: CASSKWGQFSNQPQHF. The CDR3 nucleotides are TGTGCCAGCAGCAAATGGGGACAGTTTAGCAATCAGCCCCAGCATTTT.

The chain links TRBV20-1 to TRBJ2-5, with a possible D match to TRBD2 (6 bases). V lost 7 bases, J lost 4 bases, and 10 bases lay in between. CDR3 size: 11 residues. Germline CDR1 reads DFQATT; CDR2 reads SNEGSKA (reference sequence). This CDR3 is CSGGDSETQYF. CDR3 DNA: TGCAGTGGGGGGGATTCAGAGACCCAGTACTTC.

The chain recombines TRBV6-1 with TRBJ2-2; TRBD1 matches 9 bases. Looked up from germline, CDR1 is MNHNS and CDR2 is SASEGT. V gave up 7 bases and J gave up 6 bases; unmatched junction bases: 9. The CDR3 is 15 residues long. The CDR3: CASTDRGYFAGELFF. The CDR3 nucleotides read TGTGCCAGCACGGACAGGGGTTATTTCGCCGGGGAGCTGTTTTTT.

This sequence joins TRBV6-5 and TRBJ2-1, with TRBD1 matching 9 bases. V was pared by 0 bases and J by 4 bases, with 4 bases of the junction left unmatched. Looked up from germline, CDR1 is MNHEY and CDR2 is SVGAGI. The CDR3 is 16 amino acids. The DNA of the CDR3 is TGTGCCAGCAGTTACTCGACAGGGGGGAAATACAATGAGCAGTTCTTC. As protein: CASSYSTGGKYNEQFF.

The rearrangement uses TRBV27 and TRBJ1-2; D is perhaps TRBD1 (5 bases). The germline V gene has CDR1 MNHEY and CDR2 SMNVEV (reference sequence). Trimming left V 0 bases short and J 4 bases short, with 12 bases between. The CDR3 totals 15 residues. CDR3 amino acids: CASSLSTGHAYGYTF. The CDR3, as DNA: TGTGCCAGCAGTTTATCCACAGGCCATGCCTATGGCTACACCTTC.

This chain uses TRBV9 with TRBJ2-7, with a weak D call TRBD1 (5 bases). CDR3 length: 15 amino acids. Germline CDR1 reads SGDLS; CDR2 reads YYNGEE. V was pared by 3 bases and J by 5 bases, with 18 bases between. The CDR3 is CASSGETGIGDEQYF. The CDR3 nucleotides are TGTGCCAGCAGCGGAGAGACTGGGATAGGGGACGAGCAGTACTTC. Full variable domain (outside the CDR3, taken from reference TRBV9 and TRBJ2-7): DSGVTQTPKHLITATGQRVTLRCSPRSGDLSVYWYQQSLDQGLQFLIQYYNGEERAKGNILERFSAQQFPDLHSELNLSSLELGDSALYFCASSGETGIGDEQYFGPGTRLTVT.

The V gene is TRBV18, the J gene TRBJ2-1; possible D gene TRBD2, 6 bases. The CDR3 contains 15 residues. The germline V gene encodes CDR1 KGHSH and CDR2 LQKENI. With 2 bases removed from V and 2 bases from J, the gap between germline ends came to 10 bases. CDR3 DNA: TGTGCCAGCTCACCAGGAGGGGAGCCCTACAATGAGCAGTTCTTC. It encodes CASSPGGEPYNEQFF.

This chain joins TRBV28 and TRBJ2-4, with D tentatively TRBD2 (6 bases). The CDR3 runs 15 residues. Trimming took 5 bases from V and 3 from J, leaving 14 bases between them. CDR1 and CDR2 (germline): MDHEN, SYDVKM. CDR3 sequence reads: CASSVLALGKNIQYF. CDR3 nucleotides: TGTGCCAGCAGTGTACTAGCTCTTGGCAAAAACATTCAGTACTTC. The whole variable domain, filled in from reference TRBV28 and TRBJ2-4, reads DVKVTQSSRYLVKRTGEKVFLECVQDMDHENMFWYRQDPGLGLRLIYFSYDVKMKEKGDIPEGYSVSREKKERFSLILESASTNQTSMYLCASSVLALGKNIQYFGAGTRLSVL.

The J gene is TRBJ2-5, the V gene TRBV7-3; 10 nucleotides agree with TRBD2. This CDR3 contains 15 residues. V trimming: 5 bases; J trimming: 5 bases; junction bases outside the gene matches: 8. Per germline, CDR1 SGHTA and CDR2 FQGTGA. CDR3 loop: CASSASSGRSETQYF. The DNA for the CDR3 is TGTGCCAGCAGCGCCTCTAGCGGGAGATCGGAGACCCAGTACTTC.

The rearrangement joins TRBV28 to TRBJ2-7, with 8 bases identical to TRBD2. Germline values: CDR1 MDHEN, CDR2 SYDVKM. This CDR3 region has 14 residues. V shed 6 bases and J 10 bases; nucleotides not matched to a gene: 14. The CDR3 nucleotides are TGTGCCAGCAGGGCCGGGGGCGGGAGGATCAACCAGTACTTC. This sequence encodes CASRAGGGRINQYF.

The chain employs TRBV9 and TRBJ2-5; maybe TRBD1 (5 bases). CDR1 and CDR2 (germline): SGDLS, YYNGEE. The CDR3 sequence is 15 residues long. V was clipped by 1 base and J by 4 bases, with 14 bases between them. The CDR3 coding sequence is TGTGCCAGCAGCGTATCTTCAGGGTCAGGAGAGACCCAGTACTTC. As protein: CASSVSSGSGETQYF.

This chain joins TRBV7-9 and TRBJ2-3; perhaps TRBD1 as D (6 bases). CDR1 and CDR2 from the germline V gene are SEHNR and FQNEAQ (reference sequence). The CDR3 has 17 residues. Trimming left V 4 bases short and J 6 bases short, with 23 bases between. The CDR3 region has the DNA TGTGCCAGCAGCTCCACCTCTCGGGCCTACCAGGGGGATACGCAGTATTTT. Protein product: CASSSTSRAYQGDTQYF.

The chain joins TRBV10-2 to TRBJ1-1, with 11 bases lining up with TRBD1. From germline, CDR1 is WSHSY and CDR2 SAAADI. V gave up 2 bases and J gave up 2 bases; unmatched junction bases: 4. CDR3 size: 16 residues. In DNA, the CDR3 is TGCGCCAGCAGTGAGAGGGACAGGGGGATAAACACTGAAGCTTTCTTT. Its translation: CASSERDRGINTEAFF.

The chain couples TRBV10-3 to TRBJ2-3; 9 nucleotides match TRBD1. The J segment lost 3 bases and the V segment lost 8 bases, leaving 6 bases of the junction unmatched. Looked up from germline, CDR1 is ENHRY and CDR2 is SYGVKD. This CDR3 has 14 amino acids. This CDR3 is CAIEPGQGTDTQYF. CDR3 coding DNA: TGTGCCATCGAACCGGGACAGGGAACAGATACGCAGTATTTT.

The gene calls are TRBV19 and TRBJ2-3; 9 bases line up with TRBD2. Germline values: CDR1 LNHDA, CDR2 SQIVND (reference sequence). Trimming cost V 2 bases and J 6 bases; bases outside gene matches: 6. The CDR3 spans 15 residues. The CDR3 sequence: CASSIMASGADTQYF. In DNA, the CDR3 is TGTGCCAGTAGTATAATGGCTAGCGGGGCGGATACGCAGTATTTT. Together with reference TRBV19 and TRBJ2-3, the CDR3 gives the full variable domain: DGGITQSPKYLFRKEGQNVTLSCEQNLNHDAMYWYRQDPGQGLRLIYYSQIVNDFQKGDIAEGYSVSREKKESFPLTVTSAQKNPTAFYLCASSIMASGADTQYFGPGTRLTVL.

This chain links TRBV5-1 with TRBJ1-2; D is unclear. Germline V CDR1 and CDR2: SGHRS, YFSETQ. The CDR3 is made up of 15 amino acids. The V end was cut by 2 bases, the J end by 1 base, with 12 bases between. The CDR3 sequence is CASSFRQSDNYGYTF. Written as DNA, the CDR3 is TGCGCCAGCAGCTTTCGCCAGTCCGATAACTATGGCTACACCTTC.

The chain employs TRBV6-6 and TRBJ2-1; 9 bases are a match to TRBD2. From germline, CDR1 is MNHNY and CDR2 SVGAGI (reference sequence). V gave up 5 bases and J gave up 6 bases; unmatched junction bases: 11. CDR3 length equals 16 residues. The CDR3 sequence: CASSPRGGRDGNEQFF. The CDR3 DNA sequence: TGTGCCAGCAGTCCCCGGGGCGGGAGGGATGGCAATGAGCAGTTCTTC.